A selection of T cell receptor beta chains follows, all from one sample in a study of beta chain features in type 1 diabetes. TCRdb's table, derived via immunoSEQ multiplex PCR, lists solely in-frame clones and lacks some. Here the sample spans a few hundred thousand clones, about a tenth being singletons. The sequenced sample was central memory CD4+ T cells from blood. Receptors originate from a man aged 18 to 30 in good health. Both conserved end residues are part of each CDR3. D genes are given only for firm matches. Expanded clones are given a class, and other clones once, few, many or no size at all.

>TRBJ2-7|13|NA|NA|TRBV11-2
TGTGCCAGCAGCTCGTTTATCGTGGACGAGCAGTACTTC
CASSSFIVDEQYF
>TRBJ2-1|16|NA|TRBD2|TRBV5-4
TGTGCCAGCAGCCCCGCGGGACTAGCGGGTTACAATGAGCAGTTCTTC
CASSPAGLAGYNEQFF
>TRBJ2-5|17|NA|NA|TRBV7-8
TGTGCCAGCAGCTTAGACCTCCTAAACAGGGAACAAGAGACCCAGTACTTC
CASSLDLLNREQETQYF
>TRBJ2-6|17|NA|TRBD1|TRBV5-8
TGTGCCAGCAGTCCGTCCAACAGGGGAACTGGGGCCAACGTCCTGACTTTC
CASSPSNRGTGANVLTF
>TRBJ2-3|14|many|TRBD1|TRBV9
TGTGCCAGCAGCCTACAGGGGAGCACAGATACGCAGTATTTT
CASSLQGSTDTQYF
>TRBJ1-4|16|NA|NA|TRBV18
TGTGCCAGCTCACCGCCCAAGAGTCTTCTAAATGAAAAACTGTTTTTT
CASSPPKSLLNEKLFF
>TRBJ2-3|16|many|TRBD2|TRBV28
TGTGCCAGCAGTTCCCAAGCGGGAAGTCTTATAGATACGCAGTATTTT
CASSSQAGSLIDTQYF
>TRBJ1-3|15|few|NA|TRBV30
TGTGCCTGGAGGGGGGATCCGGATTCTGGAAACACCATATATTTT
CAWRGDPDSGNTIYF
>TRBJ2-3|14|few|NA|TRBV14
TGTGCCAGCAGCCAATGGGCTGACACAGATACGCAGTATTTT
CASSQWADTDTQYF
>TRBJ2-4|11|few|TRBD2|TRBV29-1
TGCAGCGCCTCTCGGGGGGACATTCAGTACTTC
CSASRGDIQYF
>TRBJ1-4|16|few|TRBD1|TRBV30
TGTGCCTGGGCCCCGCAGGGGACAGGGAGGAAGGAAAAACTGTTTTTT
CAWAPQGTGRKEKLFF
>TRBJ2-1|15|NA|NA|TRBV7-9
TGTGCCAGCAGCTCCCGACTAGGAGATAAAAATGAGCAGTTCTTC
CASSSRLGDKNEQFF
>TRBJ1-5|15|NA|NA|TRBV5-6
TGTGCCAGCAGCGCAGGACAGCGGCGCAATCAGCCCCAGCATTTT
CASSAGQRRNQPQHF
>TRBJ2-1|12|NA|NA|TRBV6-6
TGTGCCAGCAGACCTGGACGCAATGAGCAGTTCTTC
CASRPGRNEQFF
>TRBJ2-1|15|NA|NA|TRBV4-1
TGCGCCAGCAGCCAAGGTCAGGGCGGCTACAATGAGCAGTTCTTC
CASSQGQGGYNEQFF
>TRBJ2-1|17|many|TRBD2|TRBV4-3
TGCGCCAGCAGCCGCAGCATACTAGCGGGAGGGGACAATGAGCAGTTCTTC
CASSRSILAGGDNEQFF
>TRBJ2-1|14|NA|TRBD2|TRBV6-5
TGTGCCACCCTACTAGCGGGAGGGCCTTTAAAGCAGTTCTTC
CATLLAGGPLKQFF
>TRBJ1-5|16|NA|TRBD1|TRBV18
TGTGCCAGCTCACCCACAGGGGGAGGGGGCAATCAGCCCCAGCATTTT
CASSPTGGGGNQPQHF
>TRBJ2-5|15|NA|TRBD1|TRBV7-8
TGCGCCAGCAGCCCGACAGGGGTAGGGCAAGAGACCCAGTACTTC
CASSPTGVGQETQYF
>TRBJ2-7|13|few|NA|TRBV28
TGTGCCAGCTCCTTCGGGGGAGGATACGAGCAGTACTTC
CASSFGGGYEQYF
>TRBJ1-5|16|NA|TRBD1|TRBV15
TGTGCCACCAGCAGAGATCGAGGACAGGGTAATCAGCCCCAGCATTTT
CATSRDRGQGNQPQHF
>TRBJ2-1|15|NA|NA|TRBV9
TGTGCCAGCAGCACAGAGGGGGGACGTTACAATGAGCAGTTCTTC
CASSTEGGRYNEQFF
>TRBJ1-1|14|NA|NA|TRBV7-2
TGTGCCAGCAGCTTAAAGTCGGGGAACACTGAAGCTTTCTTT
CASSLKSGNTEAFF
>TRBJ2-1|16|many|TRBD2|TRBV2
TGTGCCAGCAGCCGAGCGCCTAGCGGGAGGGTAAATGAGCAGTTCTTC
CASSRAPSGRVNEQFF
>TRBJ2-5|13|NA|TRBD2|TRBV7-8
TGTGCCAGCAGCTTCCCGGGGGGAGAGACCCAGTACTTC
CASSFPGGETQYF
>TRBJ2-1|13|NA|NA|TRBV18
TGTGCCAGCTCACCTGACCAGAACAATGAGCAGTTCTTC
CASSPDQNNEQFF
>TRBJ2-6|15|NA|TRBD1|TRBV7-2
TGTGCCAGCAGCCGAGACAGGGCTGGGGCCAACGTCCTGACTTTC
CASSRDRAGANVLTF
>TRBJ2-3|13|NA|TRBD2|TRBV29-1
TGCAGCCGAACTAGCGGGGGCTCAGATACGCAGTATTTT
CSRTSGGSDTQYF
>TRBJ2-3|15|NA|TRBD2|TRBV7-2
TGTGCCAGCAGCTTAGAGATAGCGGGCGCAGATACGCAGTATTTT
CASSLEIAGADTQYF
>TRBJ2-1|14|NA|NA|TRBV9
TGTGCCAGCAGCCCCCCCGGGCGATACAATGAGCAGTTCTTC
CASSPPGRYNEQFF
>TRBJ2-3|14|many|NA|TRBV7-8
TGTGCCAGCAGCTTAGGCAGGAACACAGATACGCAGTATTTT
CASSLGRNTDTQYF
>TRBJ2-5|17|NA|NA|TRBV5-4
TGTGCCAGCAGCTTAGCTGGAGTTGCGACAGGCCAAGAGACCCAGTACTTC
CASSLAGVATGQETQYF
>TRBJ2-7|15|NA|TRBD2|TRBV7-8
TGTGCCAGCAGCTTAGTGGCTAGCGGCTCCTACGAGCAGTACTTC
CASSLVASGSYEQYF
>TRBJ1-2|11|many|NA|TRBV29-1
TGCAGCGTTGAACCTAACTATGGCTACACCTTC
CSVEPNYGYTF
>TRBJ2-6|14|NA|NA|TRBV2
TGTGCCAGCAGTGTCATCTCTGGGGCCAACGTCCTGACTTTC
CASSVISGANVLTF
>TRBJ1-4|14|NA|NA|TRBV30
TGTGCCTGGAGTGTGGTCTCCCTGGGGGAAAAACTGTTTTTT
CAWSVVSLGEKLFF
>TRBJ2-1|14|few|TRBD2|TRBV7-9
TGTGCCAGCAGCCCACTAGCGATAAACAATGAGCAGTTCTTC
CASSPLAINNEQFF
>TRBJ2-6|17|few|NA|TRBV21-1
TGTGCCAGCAGCAAAGGGGCGCGGGGCTCTGGGGCCAACGTCCTGACTTTC
CASSKGARGSGANVLTF
>TRBJ2-1|14|many|NA|TRBV11-2
TGTGCCAGCAGCTTTATAGGGGCGGCCTATGAGCAGTTCTTC
CASSFIGAAYEQFF